This TCR beta chain comes out of a study of T cells after yellow fever vaccination. The germline gives CDR1 SGHVS, CDR2 FQNEAQ. CDR3 length: 17 amino acids. TCRdb called the 5' RACE reads again in MiXCR, with one record for every CDR3 protein. The sample records about 120,000 distinct CDR3 sequences, under 9% being singletons. This clonotype was found many times. One end of the junction fails to match germline, which may point to a read error. V usage is TRBV7-8 and J usage is TRBJ2-7; 8 bases agree with TRBD1. The sequence derives from a man aged 30 to 45 who received the YFV17D yellow fever vaccine. Here the sequenced sample was CD8+ T cells sorted from PBMCs, taken 45 days after the yellow fever booster vaccination. CDR3 DNA sequence: TGTGCCAGCAGATTAGGGACAGGTCAAACGATCTCCTACGAGCAGTACTTC. It is translated as CASRLGTGQTISYEQYF.